A single sample is the source of the 10 T cell receptor beta chains below, sequenced in a study of shared clonotypes between healthy human individuals. Terminally differentiated effector memory CD45RA+ cells were left out of the naive CD8 fraction, which was CD45RO-negative and positively selected for CCR7. Clones were sequenced by immunoSEQ multiplex PCR, and TCRdb holds only the in-frame ones, with some missing. The data hold over 2,000,000 clones, with over 85% observed a single time. Source material: naive CD8+ T cells from PBMCs. Receptor source: a man aged 18 to 29 in good health. Some clones in this sample may be carry-over from other donors' samples.

The CDR3 bases are TGTGCCAGCAGCTGGGACAGCTCTGGAAACACCATATATTTT. Its translation: CASSWDSSGNTIYF. The genes are TRBV5-6 and TRBJ1-3; 7 bases map to TRBD1. This CDR3 contains 14 residues. The J segment lost 0 bases and the V segment lost 3 bases, leaving 0 bases of the junction unmatched. Germline loops: CDR1 SGHDT, CDR2 YYEEEE.

The chain is built from TRBV27 and TRBJ1-4, with D tentatively TRBD1 (5 bases). CDR1 and CDR2 from the germline V gene are MNHEY and SMNVEV (reference sequence). CDR3 size: 16 residues. V was shortened by 6 bases and J by 8 bases, with 22 bases between the two germline ends. CDR3 DNA: TGTGCCAGCAGCGCCCTGGGTTGGCAGGGTGCCGAAAAACTGTTTTTT. It yields the protein CASSALGWQGAEKLFF.

This chain joins TRBV9 and TRBJ2-1, with 7 bases that match TRBD2. CDR1 and CDR2 (germline): SGDLS, YYNGEE. This CDR3 region has 17 residues. V lost 3 bases to trimming and J lost 8 bases; unmatched junction nucleotides: 17. The CDR3 DNA follows: TGTGCCAGCAGCGCTCGGTTCAGTGGGAGGGCCTTCGATGAGCAGTTCTTC. As protein: CASSARFSGRAFDEQFF.

This chain connects TRBV2 to TRBJ2-7, with TRBD1 identical over 12 bases. The V segment lost 6 bases and the J segment 6 bases; nucleotides outside the gene matches: 9. The germline V gene has CDR1 SNHLY and CDR2 FYNNEI. The CDR3 is 15 residues long. CDR3 DNA sequence: TGTGCCAGCAGCCATGGGGGACAGGGGGCGGGCGAGCAGTACTTC. The encoded protein is CASSHGGQGAGEQYF.

The chain joins TRBV14 to TRBJ2-1, with D possibly matching TRBD2 (5 bases). Germline values: CDR1 SGHDN, CDR2 FVKESK. The CDR3 contains 12 residues. The V and J ends lost 2 bases and 6 bases respectively, with 5 bases between them. Here the CDR3 DNA reads TGTGCCAGCAGCCAACGGGGCAATGAGCAGTTCTTC. Translating gives CASSQRGNEQFF.

The chain combines TRBV6-1 with TRBJ2-7; D possibly uses TRBD1 or TRBD2 (5 bases each). Germline assignment: CDR1 MNHNS and CDR2 SASEGT. Trimming pared 6 bases from V and 5 bases from J, leaving 14 bases between. CDR3 length: 13 amino acids. CDR3 residues: CASSRDRAHEQYF. Here the CDR3 DNA reads TGTGCCAGCAGCCGGGACCGGGCCCACGAGCAGTACTTC.

This sequence joins TRBV9 and TRBJ2-2; D may be TRBD1 or TRBD2 (5 bases each). This CDR3 has 16 amino acids. V lost 4 bases, J lost 1 base, and 14 bases lay in between. CDR1 is SGDLS, CDR2 YYNGEE, per germline. Here the CDR3 reads CASSHPGRENTGELFF. As DNA, the CDR3 is TGTGCCAGCAGCCACCCGGGACGGGAGAACACCGGGGAGCTGTTTTTT.

The chain links TRBV11-2 to TRBJ2-1; D remains ambiguous. The CDR3 is 12 amino acids. The V gene lost 1 base and the J gene lost 9 bases, with 7 bases spanning the gap. Germline CDR1 SGHAT, CDR2 FQNNGV. In DNA form, the CDR3 reads TGTGCCAGCAGCTTAGCGGGTAGTGAGCAGTTCTTC. It yields the protein CASSLAGSEQFF.

The chain uses TRBV7-8 and TRBJ2-2; a weak D match, TRBD2 (6 bases). The ends were cut back, 2 bases at V and 4 bases at J, with 11 bases in the middle. CDR1 and CDR2 (germline): SGHVS, FQNEAQ. CDR3 length equals 15 residues. The CDR3 DNA is TGTGCCAGCAGCTTACGGGACTCCTCCACCGGGGAGCTGTTTTTT. Its translation: CASSLRDSSTGELFF.

This clone was recorded once. The chain uses TRBV5-6 and TRBJ1-2, with D perhaps TRBD1 (5 bases). This CDR3 contains 14 residues. CDR1 SGHDT and CDR2 YYEEEE come from the germline V gene. The ends were cut back, 0 bases at V and 7 bases at J, with 13 bases in the middle. Here the CDR3 reads CASSLVAGISGYTF. CDR3 nucleotide sequence: TGTGCCAGCAGCTTGGTGGCAGGGATCAGTGGCTACACCTTC.